The 8 T cell receptor beta chains given below trace back to one sample, sequenced in a study of T cell responses to AZD1222 COVID-19 vaccine. Method: immunoSEQ multiplex PCR; TCRdb's copy keeps in-frame clones and lacks some. The data hold around 130,000 clones, with 94% observed a single time. Sequenced material: peripheral blood, taken on day 0 of AZD1222 vaccination. The receptors here all came from an adult in good health.

The chain joins TRBV2 to TRBJ1-3; D is perhaps TRBD1 (6 bases). Germline values: CDR1 SNHLY, CDR2 FYNNEI. Trimming shortened V by 6 bases and J by 0 bases, and 9 bases separated the two germline ends. The CDR3 spans 14 residues. CDR3 residues: CASRDRISGNTIYF. CDR3 DNA sequence: TGTGCCAGCAGAGACAGGATCTCTGGAAACACCATATATTTT.

In its sample, this clone was seen a few times. The V and J genes are TRBV5-8 and TRBJ1-1; a weak D match, TRBD1 (6 bases). The CDR3 runs 15 residues. Germline V gene sequence: CDR1 SGHTS, CDR2 YDEGEE. V was trimmed by 0 bases and J by 3 bases, leaving 12 bases between them. In nucleotides, the CDR3 is TGTGCCAGCAGCTTGGTTCAGGGGAGATACACTGAAGCTTTCTTT. Encoded protein: CASSLVQGRYTEAFF.

This sequence joins TRBV9 and TRBJ2-1; D tentatively reads TRBD1 or TRBD2 (5 bases each). This CDR3 contains 13 residues. Trimming stripped 3 bases from V and 13 bases from J, with 17 bases between. Germline V gene lookup returns CDR1 SGDLS and CDR2 YYNGEE. The CDR3 DNA follows: TGTGCCAGCAGCGACCATCCGGGACCCCTTCAGTTCTTC. It specifies CASSDHPGPLQFF. The full variable domain, rest sourced from reference TRBV9 and TRBJ2-1, is DSGVTQTPKHLITATGQRVTLRCSPRSGDLSVYWYQQSLDQGLQFLIQYYNGEERAKGNILERFSAQQFPDLHSELNLSSLELGDSALYFCASSDHPGPLQFFGPGTRLTVL.

The chain uses TRBV6-2 or TRBV6-3 and TRBJ2-1; no firm D call. Trimming took 5 bases from V and 6 from J, leaving 8 bases between them. This CDR3 is built from 12 residues. The V gene's germline CDR1 is MNHEY and CDR2 SVGEGT. CDR3 sequence (DNA): TGTGCCAGCAGTAGGCCCCCCAATGAGCAGTTCTTC. This codes for CASSRPPNEQFF.

With respect to this clone: At one of its ends the junction is not consistent with the germline gene, which may arise from a read error. The chain employs TRBV3-1 (or the pseudogene TRBV3-2) and TRBJ2-1; perhaps TRBD2 as D (6 bases). Germline V gene data show CDR1 as LGHDT and CDR2 as YNNKEL (reference sequence). This CDR3 spans 16 amino acids. Here the CDR3 reads CASNQARLGLSNEQFF. The CDR3, as DNA: TGTGCCAGCAACCAAGCAAGACTAGGTTTGTCCAATGAGCAGTTCTTC.

The gene calls are TRBV7-6 and TRBJ2-7, with 8 nucleotides matching TRBD1. V lost 4 bases to trimming and J lost 4 bases; unmatched junction nucleotides: 3. The CDR3 is made up of 13 amino acids. Germline assignment: CDR1 SGHVS and CDR2 FNYEAQ. The CDR3 region is CASSSYRGYEQYF. In nucleotides, the CDR3 is TGTGCCAGCAGCTCATACAGGGGGTACGAGCAGTACTTC.

This clone was recorded once. J is TRBJ2-3 and V is TRBV4-3; 11 bases align to TRBD2. The CDR3 has 15 residues. CDR1 is LGHNA, CDR2 YSLEER, per germline. The V and J ends lost 1 base and 6 bases, in that order; junction bases with no gene match: 3. DNA of the CDR3: TGCGCCAGCAGCCAAGCGTCTAGCGGGGGGGATACGCAGTATTTT. Encoded protein: CASSQASSGGDTQYF.

The J gene is TRBJ1-3, the V gene TRBV7-8; D unresolved. The V end lost 0 bases, the J end lost 2 bases, and 5 bases lay between the germline ends. CDR3 length equals 14 residues. CDR1 and CDR2 (germline): SGHVS, FQNEAQ. The CDR3 loop reads CASSLAGTGNTIYF. CDR3 DNA sequence: TGTGCCAGCAGCTTAGCGGGTACTGGAAACACCATATATTTT.